This T cell receptor beta chain appears in the sequencing data of a study of blood T cell repertoires in COVID-19. Background on the study: Material from acute and convalescent COVID-19 was sourced from the United States, Italy and Spain. Sample material is recorded as cDNA or gDNA derived from T cells, B-cell-depleted T cells, or PBMCs.

The CDR3 consists of 14 residues. V trimming: 6 bases; J trimming: 5 bases; junction bases outside the gene matches: 0. CDR1 and CDR2 (germline): LNHDA, SQIVND (reference sequence). Data came from immunoSEQ multiplex PCR; TCRdb stores just in-frame clones and leaves some out. Here the sample spans under 300,000 clones, more than 75% being singletons. V is TRBV19 and J is TRBJ2-5, with 16 positions matching TRBD2. The receptor comes from a woman between 40 and 55 years old who had recovered from COVID-19. Sequenced input: peripheral blood. The CDR3 protein is CASRGLAGGETQYF. CDR3 in DNA: TGTGCCAGTAGGGGACTAGCGGGAGGGGAGACCCAGTACTTC.